This TCR beta chain was captured in a study of blood T cell repertoires in COVID-19. Across the whole study: Acute and convalescent COVID-19 specimens originated in the United States, Italy and Spain.

In the authors' workflow: The assay estimated nucleated cells by amplifying reference gene primers. The method was immunoSEQ multiplex PCR; TCRdb's version includes in-frame clones alone and lacks a portion of them. The DNA was the basis for D and trimming; V, J and clone size are from that table. The repertoire has 200,000 to 250,000 clones, about 85% of them found once; the top ten carry 2.5% to 3%. This CDR3 contains 15 residues. Germline CDR1 and CDR2: SGHTA and FQGTGA. J gave up 4 bases and V 5 bases, and 7 bases lay outside the gene matches. Participants, about 18 to 95 years old, spanned fewer than 25 US areas. Recovery among Cohort 3 donors was established by two negative PCRs, clearance, or symptom resolution.

This sequence joins TRBV7-3 and TRBJ1-2, with 10 bases fitting TRBD1. Sample: PBMCs or T cells enriched from blood (not recorded which). This clonotype originated in a woman younger than 45 who had recovered from COVID-19. The CDR3 DNA sequence: TGTGCCAGCAGCCCCGGGACAGGGGTATCCTATGGCTACACCTTC. Translating gives CASSPGTGVSYGYTF.